What follows is one T cell receptor (beta chain) and its context. Germline lookup yields CDR1 ENHRY and CDR2 SYGVKD. The CDR3 has 14 amino acids. V was cut by 3 bases and J by 9 bases, with 12 bases left in between. The data originate from a study of T cell responses to AZD1222 COVID-19 vaccine. The repertoire was sequenced with immunoSEQ multiplex PCR; TCRdb's copy has only in-frame clones and lacks some. The repertoire holds around 80,000 clones, 80% to 90% seen once, with 8.5% to 12% in the top ten. The sequence came from an adult who received the AZD1222 COVID-19 vaccine. Sequencing was performed on peripheral blood, taken 28 days after the second AZD1222 dose. V is TRBV10-3 and J is TRBJ2-6, with a tentative D call TRBD2 (5 bases). CDR3 in DNA: TGTGCCATCAGTGAAAAGGGAGAGGGCAACGTCCTGACTTTC. Protein: CAISEKGEGNVLTF.